The 14 T cell receptor beta chains given below trace back to one sample, sequenced in a study of control samples from healthy donors and cancer patients. Here immunoSEQ multiplex PCR was the method, and the copy in TCRdb shows in-frame clones only, minus some. The profile shows about 130,000 clones, around 90% of them singletons. The sample taken for sequencing was blood. Receptors originate from a man aged 35 to 55 in good health.

This sequence joins TRBV7-3 and TRBJ2-2; D remains unclear. CDR3 length: 13 amino acids. The V end was cut by 4 bases, the J end by 0 bases, with 3 bases between. The germline gives CDR1 SGHTA, CDR2 FQGTGA. Here the CDR3 DNA reads TGTGCCAGCAGCTCGGCGAACACCGGGGAGCTGTTTTTT. This gives the protein CASSSANTGELFF.

V usage is TRBV19 and J usage is TRBJ2-7; D possibly corresponds to TRBD2 (6 bases). The germline CDR1 and CDR2 sequences are LNHDA and SQIVND (reference sequence). The CDR3 is made up of 18 amino acids. Deletions cut 0 bases from V and 7 bases from J, with 25 bases between. In DNA, the CDR3 is TGTGCCAGTAGTATAGATGCTGGGCGAGGCGCGGGGCCGGTAGAGCAGTACTTC. Residues: CASSIDAGRGAGPVEQYF.

The chain employs TRBV12-3 or TRBV12-4 and TRBJ1-2; D gene unclear. Trimming stripped 1 base from V and 8 bases from J, with 8 bases between. The CDR3 sequence is 12 residues long. CDR3 DNA: TGTGCCAGCAGTTTAGGGACTCCGGGCTACACCTTC. Its protein product is CASSLGTPGYTF.

V is TRBV7-9 and J is TRBJ2-3; no definite D call. Germline assignment: CDR1 SEHNR and CDR2 FQNEAQ (reference sequence). CDR3 size: 14 residues. Trimming left V 3 bases short and J 0 bases short, with 7 bases between. The DNA for the CDR3 is TGTGCCAGCAGCTTCTCCACTAGCACAGATACGCAGTATTTT. As protein: CASSFSTSTDTQYF.

The chain couples TRBV5-1 to TRBJ2-7; 11 bases match TRBD2. The CDR3 runs to 17 residues. The V and J ends lost 4 bases and 6 bases, in that order; junction bases with no gene match: 15. Germline CDR1 is SGHRS and CDR2 is YFSETQ. DNA for the CDR3: TGCGCCAGCAGCAAGGACCTCTTAGCGGGGGGGCGTAGCGAGCAGTACTTC. It encodes CASSKDLLAGGRSEQYF.

The V gene is TRBV10-3, the J gene TRBJ2-1; weak D call: TRBD2 (6 bases). V lost 2 bases to trimming and J lost 8 bases, with 16 bases between them. The CDR3 runs 15 residues. Germline-derived CDR1 and CDR2 are ENHRY and SYGVKD. CDR3 in amino acids: CAISEGLIMYHEQFF. The CDR3 DNA reads as TGTGCCATCAGTGAGGGACTAATTATGTATCATGAGCAGTTCTTC.

The chain joins TRBV29-1 to TRBJ1-5; 8 nucleotides agree with TRBD1. The CDR3 spans 15 residues. J was trimmed by 0 bases and V by 5 bases; bases with no gene match: 6. The germline V gene encodes CDR1 SQVTM and CDR2 ANQGSEA. CDR3 coding DNA: TGCAGCGTTTCACTGACAGGGGATAGCAATCAGCCCCAGCATTTT. Its protein is CSVSLTGDSNQPQHF.

This chain connects TRBV6-2 or TRBV6-3 to TRBJ1-1; D call uncertain. V was cut by 2 bases and J by 8 bases, with 6 bases left in between. The CDR3 has 11 residues. The germline CDR1 and CDR2 sequences are MNHEY and SVGEGT. The CDR3 nucleotides read TGTGCCAGCAGTTACGGCCCCGAAGCTTTCTTT. Translating gives CASSYGPEAFF.

V is TRBV28 and J is TRBJ1-1; D gene uncertain. The V end was cut by 3 bases, the J end by 1 base, with 9 bases between. Germline V gene data show CDR1 as MDHEN and CDR2 as SYDVKM. This CDR3 is 14 amino acids long. Here the CDR3 reads CASSFHPPNTEAFF. In nucleotides, the CDR3 is TGTGCCAGCAGTTTCCACCCACCGAACACTGAAGCTTTCTTT.

This chain links TRBV6-5 with TRBJ1-6; TRBD1 matches at 9 bases. The CDR3 contains 16 residues. V was pared by 0 bases and J by 9 bases, with 6 bases of the junction left unmatched. Germline V gene sequence: CDR1 MNHEY, CDR2 SVGAGI. The CDR3, as DNA: TGTGCCAGCAGTTACTCTCCGGGACAGGGTTTTTCACCCCTCCACTTT. Protein sequence: CASSYSPGQGFSPLHF.

This sequence joins TRBV19 and TRBJ1-5; D remains unclear. Trimming left V 1 base short and J 0 bases short, with 10 bases between. Germline CDR1 LNHDA, CDR2 SQIVND (reference sequence). CDR3 length: 16 amino acids. The CDR3 here is CASSIVTPYSNQPQHF. The CDR3 DNA is TGTGCCAGTAGTATAGTGACACCCTATAGCAATCAGCCCCAGCATTTT.

This clone has just one count. The chain combines TRBV5-1 with TRBJ2-7, with D tentatively TRBD1 (5 bases). The CDR3 runs to 13 residues. Trimming stripped 4 bases from V and 3 bases from J, with 11 bases between. Germline CDR1 is SGHRS and CDR2 is YFSETQ. CDR3 amino acids: CASSIGQNYEQYF. The CDR3 DNA follows: TGCGCCAGCAGCATTGGACAAAACTACGAGCAGTACTTC.

The rearrangement links TRBV25-1 to TRBJ2-7; unclear D gene. The V gene lost 3 bases and the J gene lost 7 bases, with 16 bases spanning the gap. The CDR3 loop spans 14 amino acids. In germline, CDR1 is MGHDK, CDR2 SYGVNS. The CDR3 protein is CASSEHSGVGEQYF. The CDR3, as DNA: TGTGCCAGCAGTGAGCATTCCGGAGTAGGGGAGCAGTACTTC.

This clone was observed once. The chain links TRBV4-1 to TRBJ2-3; TRBD2 aligns across 7 bases. Germline CDR1 and CDR2: MGHRA and YSYEKL. The CDR3 length is 17 residues. Trimming took 0 bases from V and 3 from J; bases not matched to a gene: 9. CDR3: CASSQDFGLGETDTQYF. The CDR3 DNA reads as TGCGCCAGCAGCCAAGATTTCGGACTAGGGGAAACAGATACGCAGTATTTT.